One T cell receptor (beta chain) is described in this entry. No antigen is known for it. These data are taken from a study of T cells in localized non-small cell lung cancer. Whole-study findings and limits: Higher T cell density in the blood was associated with longer overall survival, whereas higher adjacent-lung clonality associated with shorter survival. Tumor trailed uninvolved adjacent lung in T cell clonality, which peaked there. Adjacent lung exhibited a median of 57 among the 100 most abundant tumor clones.

The CDR3 is 14 residues long. CDR1 and CDR2 (germline): MNHEY, SVGAGI. Trimming left V 7 bases short and J 5 bases short, with 17 bases between. Sequenced by immunoSEQ multiplex PCR; TCRdb stores in-frame clones only, minus some. In the table there are around 26,000 clones, around 91% of which are singletons. Sequencing used peripheral blood, obtained before any cancer treatment. This chain links TRBV6-5 with TRBJ1-1; D is possibly TRBD1 (5 bases). The source is a woman aged 40 to 75 with stage I lung adenocarcinoma. DNA for the CDR3: TGTGCCAGCAACTCCCGTGTGAAGGGGACTGAAGCTTTCTTT. It yields the protein CASNSRVKGTEAFF.